Listed below are T cell receptor beta chains from one sample, sequenced in a study of technical replicates of blood from four donors. TCRdb's copy holds only in-frame clones and misses some; the assay was immunoSEQ multiplex PCR. Found here are around 70,000 clones, 90% to 95% of them singletons; the top ten hold 0.2% to 0.3%. The source material was T cells isolated from PBMCs. These receptors came from a human donor in good health. Both conserved end residues are part of each CDR3. D genes are given only for firm matches. Clone size is not always given. Where it is, it says once, few, many or a class for expanded clones.

D gene: .
clone size: .
V gene: TRBV5-1
J gene: TRBJ2-3
CDR3 protein: CASNLPHTTGTDTQYF
CDR3 DNA: TGCGCCAGCAACTTGCCCCACACTACCGGCACAGATACGCAGTATTTT

D gene: TRBD2
clone size: .
V gene: TRBV9
J gene: TRBJ2-1
CDR3 protein: CASSVGSSGGHEQFF
CDR3 DNA: TGTGCCAGCAGCGTAGGAAGTAGCGGGGGGCATGAGCAGTTCTTC

D gene: .
clone size: .
V gene: TRBV7-9
J gene: TRBJ2-7
CDR3 protein: CASSLAGVYEQYF
CDR3 DNA: TGTGCCAGCAGCTTAGCGGGAGTCTACGAGCAGTACTTC

D gene: .
clone size: few
V gene: TRBV6-5
J gene: TRBJ1-4
CDR3 protein: CASSRGTREIEKLFF
CDR3 DNA: TGTGCCAGCAGCCGAGGGACGCGGGAAATTGAAAAACTGTTTTTT

D gene: TRBD2
clone size: .
V gene: TRBV11-1
J gene: TRBJ2-4
CDR3 protein: CASSRLAGWENIQYF
CDR3 DNA: TGTGCCAGCAGCCGGCTAGCGGGTTGGGAAAACATTCAGTACTTC

D gene: .
clone size: .
V gene: TRBV9
J gene: TRBJ1-6
CDR3 protein: CASSPDTWGSPLHF
CDR3 DNA: TGTGCCAGCAGCCCAGATACCTGGGGCTCACCCCTCCACTTT

D gene: .
clone size: .
V gene: TRBV27
J gene: TRBJ1-1
CDR3 protein: CASSFVQGSMNTEAFF
CDR3 DNA: TGTGCCAGCAGTTTTGTTCAGGGATCCATGAACACTGAAGCTTTCTTT

D gene: .
clone size: once
V gene: TRBV7-6
J gene: TRBJ2-1
CDR3 protein: CASSLTYNEQFF
CDR3 DNA: TGTGCCAGCAGCTTAACTTACAATGAGCAGTTCTTC

D gene: TRBD1
clone size: .
V gene: TRBV28
J gene: TRBJ2-5
CDR3 protein: CASSQGTEETQYF
CDR3 DNA: TGTGCCAGCAGCCAGGGGACAGAAGAGACCCAGTACTTC

D gene: .
clone size: .
V gene: TRBV29-1
J gene: TRBJ2-4
CDR3 protein: CSSLGEWENIQYF
CDR3 DNA: TGCAGCTCTCTGGGAGAATGGGAAAACATTCAGTACTTC

D gene: .
clone size: .
V gene: TRBV28
J gene: TRBJ2-7
CDR3 protein: CASNADGSSYEQYF
CDR3 DNA: TGTGCCAGCAACGCTGACGGGAGCTCCTACGAGCAGTACTTC

D gene: TRBD1
clone size: .
V gene: TRBV28
J gene: TRBJ1-4
CDR3 protein: CASSLTQGMSNEKLFF
CDR3 DNA: TGTGCCAGCAGTCTGACACAGGGGATGAGTAATGAAAAACTGTTTTTT

D gene: TRBD1
clone size: .
V gene: TRBV7-9
J gene: TRBJ2-1
CDR3 protein: CASSLKGAGEQFF
CDR3 DNA: TGTGCCAGCAGCTTGAAGGGGGCCGGTGAGCAGTTCTTC

D gene: TRBD1
clone size: .
V gene: TRBV19
J gene: TRBJ1-2
CDR3 protein: CASSIKTGYGYTF
CDR3 DNA: TGTGCCAGTAGTATAAAGACAGGGTATGGCTACACCTTC

D gene: TRBD1
clone size: .
V gene: TRBV11-3
J gene: TRBJ1-3
CDR3 protein: CASSPDRAGNTIYF
CDR3 DNA: TGTGCCAGCAGCCCGGACAGGGCGGGGAACACCATATATTTT

D gene: TRBD1
clone size: .
V gene: TRBV5-4
J gene: TRBJ2-7
CDR3 protein: CASSWGQGSSYEQYF
CDR3 DNA: TGTGCCAGCAGCTGGGGACAGGGAAGCTCCTACGAGCAGTACTTC